This T cell receptor (beta chain) was obtained from a study of T cells in Graves' hyperthyroidism and ophthalmopathy. Amplification yielded TCR beta CDR3 regions, with RNA transcripts as the source. HTBI primers were used for first-round RT-PCR of the TCR CDR3. In TCRdb, the multiplex PCR reads were re-called with MiXCR into one record per CDR3 protein. This table holds 700,000 or so distinct CDR3 sequences, around 15% found once. This clonotype was observed a handful of times. Germline V gene sequence: CDR1 SGDLS, CDR2 YYNGEE. The CDR3 has 14 amino acids. Trimming removed 4 bases at V and 2 bases at J, with 12 bases between.

Input material: blood. The source is a man aged 18 to 30 with Graves' hyperthyroidism. The V gene is TRBV9, the J gene TRBJ1-2; D gene unclear. CDR3 sequence: CASSIVTRNYGYTF. The CDR3 DNA follows: TGTGCCAGCAGCATCGTGACGAGGAACTATGGCTACACCTTC.